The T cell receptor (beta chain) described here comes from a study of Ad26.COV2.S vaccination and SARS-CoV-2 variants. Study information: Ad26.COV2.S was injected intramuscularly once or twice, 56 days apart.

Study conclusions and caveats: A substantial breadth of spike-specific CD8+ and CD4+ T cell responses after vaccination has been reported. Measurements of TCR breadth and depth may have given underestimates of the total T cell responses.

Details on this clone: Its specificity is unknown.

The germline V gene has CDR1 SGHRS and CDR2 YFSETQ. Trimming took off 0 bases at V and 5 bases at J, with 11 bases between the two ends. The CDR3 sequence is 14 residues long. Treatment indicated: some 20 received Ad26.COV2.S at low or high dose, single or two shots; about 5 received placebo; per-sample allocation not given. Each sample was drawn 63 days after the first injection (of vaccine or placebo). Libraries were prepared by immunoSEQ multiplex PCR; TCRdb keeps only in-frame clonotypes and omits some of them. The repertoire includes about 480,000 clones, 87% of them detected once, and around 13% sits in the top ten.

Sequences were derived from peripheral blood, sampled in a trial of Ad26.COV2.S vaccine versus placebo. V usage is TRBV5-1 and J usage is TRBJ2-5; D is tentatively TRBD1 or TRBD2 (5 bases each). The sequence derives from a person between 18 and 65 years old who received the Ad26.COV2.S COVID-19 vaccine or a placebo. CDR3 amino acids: CASSLVSGRETQYF. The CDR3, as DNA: TGCGCCAGCAGCTTGGTTTCGGGACGGGAGACCCAGTACTTC.